The rows below give T cell receptor beta chains drawn from one sample of a study of identical twins. TCRdb independently ran MiXCR on the 5' RACE reads; one entry per CDR3 protein. The data contain roughly 720,000 distinct CDR3 sequences, about 20% of them singletons. The data were also submitted as part of a second study, on T cells expressing NK-cell markers.

Sequencing was done on a sample of PBMCs. Every receptor here comes from a woman aged 18-35 years in good health. The CDR3 runs from the conserved cysteine through the conserved F or W. The D gene is left open where the match is weak. A clone size is listed for some rows: how often the clone was seen (once, few, many), or a class if it is expanded.

>.|.|TRBV15|TRBJ2-7
TGTGCCACCAGCAGAGCCGGGTCCTACTCCTACGAGCAGTACTTC
CATSRAGSYSYEQYF
>.|few|TRBV19|TRBJ2-1
TGTGCCAGTAGTGGTCTAGCGCCTAGCTCCTACAATGAGCAGTTCTTC
CASSGLAPSSYNEQFF
>.|few|TRBV5-1|TRBJ2-2
TGCGCCAGCAGCTTGGCTCCGATGAACACCGGGGAGCTGTTTTTT
CASSLAPMNTGELFF
>TRBD2|.|TRBV7-9|TRBJ2-7
TGTGCCAGCAGCAGTGGACTAGCGGAATACGAGCAGTACTTC
CASSSGLAEYEQYF
>TRBD2|.|TRBV5-1|TRBJ2-1
TGCGCCAGTAGCATAGCGGGCCCTAACAATGAGCAGTTCTTC
CASSIAGPNNEQFF
>.|.|TRBV5-1|TRBJ1-1
TGCGCCAGCAGGGAGCCAAACACTGAAGCTTTCTTT
CASREPNTEAFF
>.|.|TRBV5-1|TRBJ2-7
TGCGCCAGCAGCCGACAAGGCCTGACAGGAACCTACGAGCAGTACTTC
CASSRQGLTGTYEQYF
>.|few|TRBV6-5|TRBJ1-6
TGTGCCAGCAGTTCCACCCCGGGGGCTCCCCTCCACTTT
CASSSTPGAPLHF
>.|.|TRBV18|TRBJ1-2
TGTGCCAGCTCCTCGGTTCAGGGTCGTTTTGGCTACACCTTC
CASSSVQGRFGYTF
>.|few|TRBV10-3|TRBJ2-5
TGTGCCATCAGTGACAGGAGGGAAGAGACCCAGTACTTC
CAISDRREETQYF
>TRBD2|.|TRBV5-1|TRBJ2-3
TGCGCCAGCAGCTTGGCCCCAGCGGGAGTCTTAGATACGCAGTATTTT
CASSLAPAGVLDTQYF
>.|few|TRBV7-9|TRBJ2-3
TGTGCCAGCAGCTTGAAGTATTTT
CASSLKYF
>.|.|TRBV11-2|TRBJ2-7
TGTGCCAGCAGCACGACTAGAAGTCGCGAGCAGTACTTC
CASSTTRSREQYF
>.|.|TRBV27|TRBJ2-3
TGTGCCAGCAGTGCCCGGGACCCAAGAGCAGATACGCAGTATTTT
CASSARDPRADTQYF
>TRBD2|.|TRBV20-1|TRBJ2-7
TGCAGTGCCCCGAAGGCTAGCGGGAGATACGAGCAGTACTTC
CSAPKASGRYEQYF
>TRBD2|.|TRBV9|TRBJ2-3
TGTGCCAGCAGCGTGGTAGCGGGGGGGACGAATACGCAGTATTTT
CASSVVAGGTNTQYF
>.|many|TRBV7-9|TRBJ2-1
TGTGCCACCCATTTGAAGGACAATGAGCAGTTCTTC
CATHLKDNEQFF
>TRBD1|.|TRBV5-8|TRBJ2-1
TGTGCCAGCAAGCGCCTGGGGGCAGGGGGTAGAAATGAGCAGTTCTTC
CASKRLGAGGRNEQFF
>TRBD2|.|TRBV14|TRBJ2-1
TGTGCCAGCAGCCAAGGATCTAGCGGGAGAAACTCCTACAATGAGCAGTTCTTC
CASSQGSSGRNSYNEQFF
>.|few|TRBV29-1|TRBJ1-1
TGCAGCGTTCCCGGGCGGGGAGGAGAAGCTTTCTTT
CSVPGRGGEAFF
>.|.|TRBV1|TRBJ2-3
TGCACCAGCAGCCAAGATAAAGGCGGGAGGGAGACAGATACGCAGTATTTT
CTSSQDKGGRETDTQYF
>.|.|TRBV12-3/TRBV12-4|TRBJ1-1
TGTGCCAGCCTGAACAGGGCAGGGAACACTGAAGCTTTCTTT
CASLNRAGNTEAFF
>.|many|TRBV6-2/TRBV6-3|TRBJ1-2
TGTGCCAGCAGTGCACAACAGGGTACTGGCTACACCTTC
CASSAQQGTGYTF